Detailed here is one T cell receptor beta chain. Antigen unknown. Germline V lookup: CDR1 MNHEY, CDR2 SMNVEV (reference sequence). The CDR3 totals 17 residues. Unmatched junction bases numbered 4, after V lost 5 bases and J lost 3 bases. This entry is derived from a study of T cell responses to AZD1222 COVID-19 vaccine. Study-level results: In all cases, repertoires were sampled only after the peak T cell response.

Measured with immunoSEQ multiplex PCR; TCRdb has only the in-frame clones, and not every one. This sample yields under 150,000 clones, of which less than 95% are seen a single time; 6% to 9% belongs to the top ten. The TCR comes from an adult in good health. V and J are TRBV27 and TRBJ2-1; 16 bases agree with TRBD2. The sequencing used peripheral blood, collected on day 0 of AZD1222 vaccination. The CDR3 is CASSPGLAGGDYNEQFF. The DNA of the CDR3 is TGTGCCAGCAGTCCGGGACTAGCGGGAGGGGACTACAATGAGCAGTTCTTC.